This passage covers 9 T cell receptor beta chains from one sample sequenced in a study of cytomegalovirus exposure and HLA in healthy donors. PCR employed 60 Vbeta and 13 Jbeta primers. Some clones are missing from TCRdb's copy, which holds only in-frame ones; the method was immunoSEQ multiplex PCR. The sample shows 150,000 to 200,000 clones, roughly 86% of them seen only once. Sequencing input: PBMCs. The receptor set was obtained from a woman between 18 and 30 years old in good health and CMV-seronegative.

This clone was picked up one time. The chain recombines TRBV29-1 with TRBJ2-5; the match to TRBD1 covers 7 bases. CDR1 is SQVTM, CDR2 ANQGSEA, per germline. The J segment lost 5 bases and the V segment lost 6 bases, leaving 9 bases of the junction unmatched. This CDR3 region has 13 residues. The CDR3 reads CSVTGARVETQYF. The CDR3 DNA reads TGCAGCGTAACAGGGGCCAGGGTGGAGACCCAGTACTTC.

The rearrangement links TRBV7-2 to TRBJ2-7, with no clear D. This CDR3 has 13 residues. Germline-derived CDR1 and CDR2 are SGHTA and FQGNSA. V gave up 1 base and J gave up 2 bases, with 6 bases separating them. The CDR3 bases are TGTGCCAGCAGCTTAGACCCAGCCTACGAGCAGTACTTC. Translation: CASSLDPAYEQYF. The full variable domain, rest sourced from reference TRBV7-2 and TRBJ2-7, is GAGVSQSPSNKVTEKGKDVELRCDPISGHTALYWYRQSLGQGLEFLIYFQGNSAPDKSGLPSDRFSAERTGGSVSTLTIQRTQQEDSAVYLCASSLDPAYEQYFGPGTRLTVT.

This sequence joins TRBV27 and TRBJ2-7; 7 nucleotides line up with TRBD1. The CDR3 consists of 14 residues. The trim removed 5 bases at V and 2 bases at J, leaving 6 bases unmatched. Germline values: CDR1 MNHEY, CDR2 SMNVEV (reference sequence). CDR3 in DNA: TGTGCCAGCAGTCAGACAGGGATCCCCTACGAGCAGTACTTC. Translation gives CASSQTGIPYEQYF.

The chain links TRBV7-6 to TRBJ2-1; TRBD2 is a possible D gene (6 bases). The CDR3 covers 18 residues. Germline V lookup: CDR1 SGHVS, CDR2 FNYEAQ. Trimming removed 0 bases from V and 10 bases from J, with 25 bases in between. The CDR3 nucleotides read TGTGCCAGCAGCTTAGCCCTTTGGGCGCGGGGATATAAACTCGAGCAGTTCTTC. Encoded protein: CASSLALWARGYKLEQFF. Full variable domain (missing parts from reference TRBV7-6 and TRBJ2-1): GAGVSQSPRYKVTKRGQDVALRCDPISGHVSLYWYRQALGQGPEFLTYFNYEAQQDKSGLPNDRFSAERPEGSISTLTIQRTEQRDSAMYRCASSLALWARGYKLEQFFGPGTRLTVL.

The count of this clone is one. The rearrangement links TRBV4-1 to TRBJ1-3, with D tentatively TRBD1 (5 bases). Trimming stripped 1 base from V and 4 bases from J, with 11 bases between. The CDR3 runs 15 residues. CDR1 is MGHRA, CDR2 YSYEKL, per germline. CDR3 loop: CASSQVVGLGNTIYF. The CDR3 DNA reads TGCGCCAGCAGCCAAGTTGTGGGGCTGGGAAACACCATATATTTT.

The rearrangement joins TRBV7-2 to TRBJ1-1, with TRBD1 identical over 9 bases. In germline, CDR1 is SGHTA, CDR2 FQGNSA. V dropped 1 base and J dropped 5; count of bases not matched to a gene: 5. The CDR3 sequence is 15 residues long. CDR3 sequence: CASSLGGTGQTEAFF. The CDR3 DNA is TGTGCCAGCAGCTTAGGTGGGACAGGGCAAACTGAAGCTTTCTTT.

The J gene is TRBJ1-6, the V gene TRBV2; no firm D call. The CDR3 is 16 amino acids. CDR1 SNHLY and CDR2 FYNNEI come from the germline V gene. V gave up 2 bases and J gave up 9 bases, with 17 bases separating them. CDR3 region: CASSERSWEYGSPLHF. CDR3 sequence (DNA): TGTGCCAGCAGTGAAAGGTCGTGGGAGTATGGTTCACCCCTCCACTTT. Full variable domain (remainder filled in from reference TRBV2 and TRBJ1-6): EPEVTQTPSHQVTQMGQEVILRCVPISNHLYFYWYRQILGQKVEFLVSFYNNEISEKSEIFDDQFSVERPDGSNFTLKIRSTKLEDSAMYFCASSERSWEYGSPLHFGNGTRLTVT.

J is TRBJ1-6 and V is TRBV9, with TRBD1 identical over 8 bases. Unmatched junction bases numbered 15, after V lost 4 bases and J lost 9 bases. Germline loops: CDR1 SGDLS, CDR2 YYNGEE. The CDR3 has 17 amino acids. CDR3 bases: TGTGCCAGCAGCACTAGTCCGGGACAGGATTTTGGTTCACCCCTCCACTTT. It translates to CASSTSPGQDFGSPLHF. The variable domain in full, with the rest retrieved from reference TRBV9 and TRBJ1-6, is DSGVTQTPKHLITATGQRVTLRCSPRSGDLSVYWYQQSLDQGLQFLIQYYNGEERAKGNILERFSAQQFPDLHSELNLSSLELGDSALYFCASSTSPGQDFGSPLHFGNGTRLTVT.

The gene calls are TRBV5-1 and TRBJ2-1, with D possibly TRBD2 on 6 matching bases. The V end was cut by 3 bases, the J end by 5 bases, with 15 bases between. CDR3 size: 15 residues. The germline CDR1 and CDR2 sequences are SGHRS and YFSETQ. CDR3 nucleotides: TGCGCCAGCAGCTACCTTGTGGGAGGAAACAATGAGCAGTTCTTC. It codes for CASSYLVGGNNEQFF.